Below are 20 T cell receptor beta chains sequenced from a single sample in a study of blood T cell repertoires in COVID-19. Measured with immunoSEQ multiplex PCR; TCRdb has only the in-frame clones, and not every one. The table has about 390,000 clones, about 89% seen once. The sample consisted of peripheral blood. The receptors here all came from a woman between 55 and 75 years old with COVID-19, enrolled during active disease.

This chain uses TRBV20-1 with TRBJ2-1; a weak D match, TRBD1 (5 bases). The CDR3 totals 13 residues. The V gene lost 3 bases and the J gene lost 9 bases, with 15 bases spanning the gap. Germline CDR1 and CDR2: DFQATT and SNEGSKA (reference sequence). The CDR3 here is CSASKGIYGEQFF. The CDR3 DNA reads TGCAGTGCTAGTAAGGGGATTTATGGTGAGCAGTTCTTC.

The chain joins TRBV6-2 or TRBV6-3 to TRBJ2-1; 10 bases align to TRBD1. J was trimmed by 4 bases and V by 4 bases; bases with no gene match: 7. The CDR3 is 16 residues long. Germline V CDR1 and CDR2: MNHEY, SVGEGT. CDR3 DNA: TGTGCCAGCAGTTTGGCTAAGGGACAGGGGTACAATGAGCAGTTCTTC. Translated: CASSLAKGQGYNEQFF.

The rearrangement uses TRBV7-2 and TRBJ1-2; a weak D match, TRBD1 (5 bases). Germline loops: CDR1 SGHTA, CDR2 FQGNSA. The CDR3 is 13 residues long. V gave up 3 bases and J gave up 4 bases, with 9 bases separating them. The CDR3 nucleotides read TGTGCCAGCAGCTTTGGGGGGAGCTATGGCTACACCTTC. Encoded protein: CASSFGGSYGYTF.

This clone was observed many times. The CDR3 nucleotides read TGTGCCAGCAGCCCTTTACAAGAGGGGGCCCAGTACTTC. The encoded protein is CASSPLQEGAQYF. V gene TRBV3-1 (or the pseudogene TRBV3-2) combines with J gene TRBJ2-5; perhaps TRBD1 as D (6 bases). Trimming shortened V by 4 bases and J by 9 bases, and 15 bases separated the two germline ends. This CDR3 contains 13 residues. Germline V gene data show CDR1 as LGHDT and CDR2 as YNNKEL (reference sequence).

This sequence joins TRBV2 and TRBJ2-7, with D possibly TRBD1 on 6 matching bases. The length of the CDR3 is 13 residues. The V gene's germline CDR1 is SNHLY and CDR2 FYNNEI. V was pared by 11 bases and J by 2 bases, with 16 bases between. The CDR3 here is CAASLGQTYEQYF. The CDR3 region has the DNA TGTGCCGCCAGCCTGGGACAAACCTACGAGCAGTACTTC. The full variable domain, in which reference TRBV2 and TRBJ2-7 provide the parts outside the CDR3, is EPEVTQTPSHQVTQMGQEVILRCVPISNHLYFYWYRQILGQKVEFLVSFYNNEISEKSEIFDDQFSVERPDGSNFTLKIRSTKLEDSAMYFCAASLGQTYEQYFGPGTRLTVT.

The genes are TRBV10-1 and TRBJ2-2; D ambiguous. CDR1 is WNHNN, CDR2 SYGVQD, per germline (reference sequence). Trimming left V 2 bases short and J 8 bases short, with 6 bases between. This CDR3 is built from 12 residues. The CDR3, as DNA: TGCGCCAGCAGTGAGGGCCCGGGGGAGCTGTTTTTT. Its translation is CASSEGPGELFF.

The chain uses TRBV11-2 and TRBJ1-2; D remains unclear. The V end was cut by 3 bases, the J end by 4 bases, with 12 bases between. This CDR3 has 14 amino acids. Germline V gene data show CDR1 as SGHAT and CDR2 as FQNNGV. The CDR3 region is CASSFSRPGYGYTF. CDR3 coding DNA: TGTGCCAGCAGCTTCTCCAGACCGGGCTATGGCTACACCTTC.

V is TRBV5-1 and J is TRBJ2-1; 12 nucleotides agree with TRBD2. CDR1 and CDR2 from the germline V gene are SGHRS and YFSETQ. This CDR3 has 16 residues. The V segment lost 4 bases and the J segment 2 bases; nucleotides outside the gene matches: 4. CDR3 residues: CASSGLAGRPYNEQFF. The CDR3 DNA reads as TGCGCCAGCAGCGGACTAGCGGGGCGCCCCTACAATGAGCAGTTCTTC.

V usage is TRBV7-8 and J usage is TRBJ2-5; TRBD1 matches 7 bases. J was trimmed by 4 bases and V by 5 bases; bases with no gene match: 4. Germline CDR1 and CDR2: SGHVS and FQNEAQ. CDR3 length equals 13 residues. In DNA, the CDR3 is TGTGCCAGCAGCCGACAGGGCCCAGAGACCCAGTACTTC. Its translation: CASSRQGPETQYF.

The chain links TRBV6-5 to TRBJ1-4; D not certain. Deletions cut 4 bases from V and 4 bases from J, with 10 bases between. Germline-derived CDR1 and CDR2 are MNHEY and SVGAGI. The CDR3 length is 14 residues. This chain's CDR3 is CASSFRVFNEKLFF. DNA for the CDR3: TGTGCCAGCAGTTTTCGGGTCTTTAATGAAAAACTGTTTTTT.

CDR3 protein: CASTQGGRALYGYTF. The CDR3 nucleotides are TGTGCCAGCACCCAGGGGGGCAGGGCCCTATATGGCTACACCTTC. The chain recombines TRBV6-5 with TRBJ1-2, with 7 bases matching TRBD1. V was clipped by 7 bases and J by 5 bases; unmatched bases: 13. The CDR3 is 15 amino acids. Germline values: CDR1 MNHEY, CDR2 SVGAGI.

The table lists this clone with a count of one. The chain employs TRBV5-1 and TRBJ1-5; 8 nucleotides line up with TRBD1. With V trimmed by 4 bases and J by 1 base, 4 bases remained unmatched. The CDR3 loop spans 15 amino acids. Germline V gene sequence: CDR1 SGHRS, CDR2 YFSETQ. The CDR3 DNA is TGCGCCAGCAGCCAGCAGGGGGCAAGCAATCAGCCCCAGCATTTT. Protein: CASSQQGASNQPQHF.

In its sample, this clone was seen once. V is TRBV28 and J is TRBJ2-4; D call uncertain. The V end lost 4 bases, the J end lost 0 bases, and 7 bases lay between the germline ends. In germline, CDR1 is MDHEN, CDR2 SYDVKM. This CDR3 spans 14 amino acids. CDR3 sequence: CASSSRGAKNIQYF. DNA of the CDR3: TGTGCCAGCAGTTCGAGAGGAGCCAAAAACATTCAGTACTTC. Looking up the rest from reference TRBV28 and TRBJ2-4 gives the full variable domain: DVKVTQSSRYLVKRTGEKVFLECVQDMDHENMFWYRQDPGLGLRLIYFSYDVKMKEKGDIPEGYSVSREKKERFSLILESASTNQTSMYLCASSSRGAKNIQYFGAGTRLSVL.

In this sample, this clone turned up once. The DNA for the CDR3 is TGTGCCAGCAGCTTAGATACGGGGGAGCAGTTCTTC. Amino acids: CASSLDTGEQFF. The V gene is TRBV11-2, the J gene TRBJ2-1; a weak D match, TRBD2 (5 bases). V lost 0 bases and J lost 10, with 7 bases in between. This CDR3 comprises 12 residues. CDR1 SGHAT and CDR2 FQNNGV come from the germline V gene.

This rearrangement joins TRBV27 to TRBJ1-1; 9 bases agree with TRBD1. This CDR3 spans 18 amino acids. The ends lost 2 bases at V and 3 bases at J; junction bases unmatched: 13. Germline values: CDR1 MNHEY, CDR2 SMNVEV (reference sequence). The DNA of the CDR3 is TGTGCCAGCAGTTTAATGGGGCCCGCGACAGGGGGGGACACTGAAGCTTTCTTT. Translating it yields CASSLMGPATGGDTEAFF.

The rearrangement uses TRBV7-6 and TRBJ1-2, with D possibly being TRBD1 (6 bases). The CDR3 is made up of 15 amino acids. Germline V gene data show CDR1 as SGHVS and CDR2 as FNYEAQ. Trimming pared 5 bases from V and 2 bases from J, leaving 15 bases between. This CDR3 is CASSPTIDRNYGYTF. In DNA, the CDR3 is TGTGCCAGCAGCCCGACCATCGACAGGAACTATGGCTACACCTTC.

Note on this clone: The same CDR3 is also encoded by other DNA sequences in this sample. This chain joins TRBV28 and TRBJ1-3; D not resolved. Germline values: CDR1 MDHEN, CDR2 SYDVKM. V was cut by 4 bases and J by 1 base, with 8 bases left in between. This CDR3 spans 14 amino acids. CDR3 amino acids: CASSSGGSGNTIYF. In DNA form, the CDR3 reads TGTGCCAGCAGTTCCGGCGGGTCTGGAAACACCATATATTTT.

V usage is TRBV18 and J usage is TRBJ2-7; D unclear. Germline V gene data show CDR1 as KGHSH and CDR2 as LQKENI. Between the trimmed V and J ends, which lost 8 bases and 5 bases, there was a span of 10 bases. The CDR3 contains 11 residues. CDR3 coding DNA: TGTGCCAGCCACGGCGGCAACGAGCAGTACTTC. Encoded protein: CASHGGNEQYF.

This clone was seen a handful of times. The chain couples TRBV18 to TRBJ1-4, with unresolved D. Germline values: CDR1 KGHSH, CDR2 LQKENI. CDR3 size: 13 residues. V was trimmed by 0 bases and J by 6 bases, leaving 5 bases between them. In DNA, the CDR3 is TGTGCCAGCTCACCACCGGCGGATGAAAAACTGTTTTTT. Amino acid sequence: CASSPPADEKLFF.

This chain connects TRBV30 to TRBJ2-3, with 12 bases that match TRBD2. This CDR3 is built from 15 residues. Germline assignment: CDR1 GTSNPN and CDR2 SVGIG (reference sequence). With 4 bases clipped from V and 6 bases from J, the junction kept 8 bases outside the gene matches. This chain's CDR3 is CAWTGASGGADTQYF. CDR3 nucleotide sequence: TGTGCCTGGACTGGAGCTAGCGGGGGGGCTGATACGCAGTATTTT.